This TCR beta chain was retrieved from a study of early T cells in non-severe SARS-CoV-2 infection. At the level of the study: Unsorted whole-blood RNA was sequenced in bulk, leaving chains unpaired.

TCRdb ran MiXCR on the 5' RACE reads and lists one entry per CDR3 protein. The sample consists of tens of thousands of distinct CDR3 sequences, about 15% of them appearing once. There are 13 residues in the CDR3. Trimming stripped 3 bases from V and 2 bases from J, with 5 bases between. The V gene's germline CDR1 is LNHDA and CDR2 SQIVND (reference sequence). Only a few counts were recorded for this clonotype. This material consisted of whole blood, taken at baseline. The chain carries TRBV19 and TRBJ1-5; D is uncertain. This TCR derives from an adult who was a healthcare worker with PCR-confirmed SARS-CoV-2 infection or an uninfected control (not recorded which). The CDR3 DNA reads TGTGCCAGTAGTATCCTACGCAATCAGCCCCAGCATTTT. Translation: CASSILRNQPQHF.